This section outlines one T cell receptor beta chain sequence together with its context. Antigen: not known. This entry comes from a study of human T cells and chemical hapten exposure. Study as a whole: Patch testing was performed with 0.01% DPC on the upper back, with reading at 6 days. General study results and limits: Those TCRs sitting above 1 in 1000 frequency stayed the same with DPC sensitization.

Time point noted: patch test 2, 6 weeks after DPC sensitization. Treatment of the sample: therapeutic diphenylcyclopropenone sensitization with weekly scalp DPC. The germline gives CDR1 KGHDR, CDR2 SFDVKD. This CDR3 comprises 14 residues. After removal of 5 bases from V and 3 bases from J, the junction contained 4 bases not matched to a gene. TCRdb recomputed calls from the RACE reads with MiXCR, one row per CDR3 protein. Found here are about 350,000 distinct CDR3 sequences, 6% to 7% of them singletons; the top ten hold around 5.6%. The receptor was derived from a woman aged 18-29 years with alopecia areata. Some clones in this sample may be carry-over from other donors' samples. This chain connects TRBV24-1 to TRBJ2-3; 7 bases are shared with TRBD2. Sequences were derived from whole blood, sampled in connection with sensitization to the hapten diphenylcyclopropenone (DPC). Here the CDR3 DNA reads TGTGCCACCAGTGGGGGGGGTAGAACAGATACGCAGTATTTT. This gives the protein CATSGGGRTDTQYF.